This TCR beta chain was profiled in a study of cytomegalovirus exposure and HLA in healthy donors. Study-level information: The Caucasian-associated ancestry cluster contained approximately 81% of the approximately 410 genotyped donors. Points from the study as a whole: Accurate prediction of HLA-A and HLA-B alleles (for most subjects) was reportedly achieved from TCR beta sequences. The availability of immune exposure information extended only to CMV serostatus. Roughly uniform sequencing depth across donors was assumed, possibly incorrectly.

The V segment lost 1 base and the J segment 7 bases; nucleotides outside the gene matches: 8. The CDR3 is 17 residues long. The germline V gene has CDR1 SGHRS and CDR2 YFSETQ. The PCR contained 60 Vbeta and 13 Jbeta primers. The table came from immunoSEQ multiplex PCR; TCRdb's copy has only in-frame clones and leaves some out. The sample has 100,000 to 150,000 clones; 8.5% are singletons. This clone was detected only a few times. Its antigen remains unidentified. Sequenced input: PBMCs. The clonotype originates from a man in his forties in good health and CMV-seronegative. The chain uses TRBV5-1 and TRBJ2-1; TRBD2 aligns across 13 bases. CDR3 residues: CASSLTGTSGARNEQFF. The CDR3 DNA sequence: TGCGCCAGCAGCTTGACAGGGACTAGCGGGGCCAGGAATGAGCAGTTCTTC.